A selection of T cell receptor delta chains follows, all from one sample in a study of Vγ9Vδ2 T cells in congenital toxoplasmosis. TCRdb made new clone calls on the reads using CATT. The profile covers 300 to 350 delta-chain clones, with approximately 10% appearing a single time and around half taken by the ten largest. Sequenced: gamma-delta T cells from blood. Receptor source: a child under 10 years old born to a mother with Toxoplasma gondii infection during pregnancy, either congenitally infected or uninfected (not recorded which). Both conserved end residues are part of each CDR3. The order of the fields is D gene, V gene, J gene, clone size, CDR3 protein, CDR3 DNA. The D gene is left open where the match is weak. Clone size is given for some rows only: seen once, a few or many times, or a class if the clone is expanded.

NA,TRDV2,TRDJ3,NA,CACDTDVPPWDTRQMFF,TGTGCCTGTGACACGGACGTACCCCCCTGGGACACCCGACAGATGTTTTTC
TRDD3,TRDV2,TRDJ3,medium-sized,CACDKKKYWGIRSWDTRQMFF,TGTGCCTGTGACAAAAAAAAATACTGGGGGATACGCTCCTGGGACACCCGACAGATGTTTTTC
NA,TRAV29/DV5,TRDJ2,NA,CSVLLCSKPPPWGIRCLPLTAQLFF,NA
TRDD3,TRDV1,TRDJ3,NA,CALGELSSGGDAKRQPAFSAWDTRQMFF,TGTGCTCTTGGGGAACTGTCCTCCGGGGGGGATGCTAAACGCCAGCCGGCGTTTTCGGCCTGGGACACCCGACAGATGTTTTTC
TRDD3,TRDV1,TRDJ1,NA,CALRRLPQLLGDTAYTDKLIF,TGTGCTCTAAGACGCCTTCCCCAGTTACTGGGGGATACCGCGTACACCGATAAACTCATCTTT
TRDD3,TRDV1,TRDJ3,hyperexpanded,CALGTKDWGIPWDTRQMFF,TGTGCTCTTGGGACCAAGGACTGGGGGATACCCTGGGACACCCGACAGATGTTTTTC
TRDD3,TRDV2,TRDJ3,few,CACDKKKNTGGYAWDTRQMFF,TGTGCCTGTGACAAAAAAAAAAATACTGGGGGATACGCCTGGGACACCCGACAGATGTTTTTC
TRDD3,TRDV2,TRDJ3,hyperexpanded,CACDKKKKYWGIRSWDTRQMFF,TGTGCCTGTGACAAAAAAAAAAAATACTGGGGGATACGCTCCTGGGACACCCGACAGATGTTTTTC
NA,TRDV1,TRDJ1,hyperexpanded,CALGASFPIPPWKPYTDKLIF,TGTGCTCTTGGGGCATCCTTTCCGATACCACCATGGAAGCCTTACACCGATAAACTCATCTTT
TRDD3,TRDV2,TRDJ3,hyperexpanded,CACDVLGDTWDTRQMFF,TGTGCCTGTGACGTACTGGGGGATACCTGGGACACCCGACAGATGTTTTTC
NA,TRDV1,TRDJ1,NA,CALGDLPSRGDTDKLIF,TGTGCTCTTGGGGACCTCCCTTCCCGGGGGGACACCGATAAACTCATCTTT
TRDD3,TRDV1,TRDJ1,hyperexpanded,CALGGAFLPVLGDTDKLIF,TGTGCTCTTGGGGGGGCCTTCCTTCCTGTACTGGGGGATACCGATAAACTCATCTTT
NA,TRAV14/DV4,TRDJ1,large,CAMREGRREVDKLIF,TGTGCAATGAGAGAGGGCCGGAGGGAGGTCGATAAACTCATCTTT
TRDD3,TRDV1,TRDJ1,hyperexpanded,CALGELTPTWGIPPYTDKLIF,TGTGCTCTTGGGGAACTTACCCCTACTTGGGGGATACCCCCGTACACCGATAAACTCATCTTT
TRDD2,TRAV38-2/DV8,TRDJ1,hyperexpanded,CAYRAGGLPTGVLTDKLIF,TGTGCTTATAGGGCCGGGGGCCTTCCTACGGGGGTCCTCACCGATAAACTCATCTTT
NA,TRDV2,TRDJ3,NA,CACVVLGSSWDTRQMFF,TGTGCCTGTGTCGTACTGGGTAGCTCCTGGGACACCCGACAGATGTTTTTC
TRDD3,TRDV1,TRDJ1,hyperexpanded,CALGGVGILLGLLGDNKYTDKLIF,TGTGCTCTTGGGGGCGTGGGGATCCTACTGGGACTACTGGGGGATAATAAGTACACCGATAAACTCATCTTT
TRDD3,TRDV2,TRDJ3,NA,CACDKVLGDSSWDTRQMFF,TGTGCCTGTGACAAAGTACTGGGGGATAGCTCCTGGGACACCCGACAGATGTTTTTC